Listed here are 28 T cell receptor beta chains from one sample, sequenced in a study of T cell responses to AZD1222 COVID-19 vaccine. Produced via immunoSEQ multiplex PCR; TCRdb's table is partial and in-frame only. This table has 95,000 to 120,000 clones, around nine tenths appearing once. The source was peripheral blood, collected on day 0 of MenACWY control vaccination. These receptors came from an adult in good health.

The chain has TRBV27 and TRBJ1-1, with TRBD1 matching 10 bases. Germline values: CDR1 MNHEY, CDR2 SMNVEV (reference sequence). Trimming at V came to 0 bases and at J to 12 bases, leaving 10 bases not matched to a gene. The CDR3 length is 15 residues. As DNA, the CDR3 is TGTGCCAGCAGTTTATCAGATGGGACAGGGGAGAAGACTTTCTTT. Residues: CASSLSDGTGEKTFF.

This clone was seen only a few times. The chain employs TRBV25-1 and TRBJ2-1; 7 nucleotides match TRBD2. The ends lost 4 bases at V and 12 bases at J; junction bases unmatched: 6. The germline V gene has CDR1 MGHDK and CDR2 SYGVNS. This CDR3 has 12 amino acids. CDR3 sequence (DNA): TGTGCCAGCAGTGTAGGACTAGTTCCGCAGTTCTTC. Amino acid sequence: CASSVGLVPQFF.

This chain joins TRBV27 and TRBJ2-1; tentatively, D is TRBD2 (5 bases). The V end was cut by 0 bases, the J end by 7 bases, with 16 bases between. The CDR3 runs 16 residues. From germline, CDR1 is MNHEY and CDR2 SMNVEV (reference sequence). The CDR3 protein is CASSLSPPGLSNEQFF. CDR3 DNA sequence: TGTGCCAGCAGTTTATCCCCGCCAGGACTCTCAAATGAGCAGTTCTTC.

In nucleotides, the CDR3 is TGTGCCATCAGTGAAGGCACAACTAATGAAAAACTGTTTTTT. Protein: CAISEGTTNEKLFF. The gene calls are TRBV10-3 and TRBJ1-4; D is unclear. Germline loops: CDR1 ENHRY, CDR2 SYGVKD. The CDR3 has 14 residues. The V gene lost 3 bases and the J gene lost 0 bases, with 5 bases spanning the gap.

The chain has TRBV7-9 and TRBJ1-2; 10 bases align to TRBD1. With V trimmed by 4 bases and J by 5 bases, 7 bases remained unmatched. CDR3 length: 15 residues. From germline, CDR1 is SEHNR and CDR2 FQNEAQ (reference sequence). In nucleotides, the CDR3 is TGTGCCAGCAGCTACGACAGGGGGCAAGGGTATGGCTACACCTTC. Translated: CASSYDRGQGYGYTF.

The V gene is TRBV7-9, the J gene TRBJ1-2, with D possibly TRBD1 on 6 matching bases. V lost 5 bases, J lost 5 bases, and 21 bases lay in between. The CDR3 totals 16 residues. Per germline, CDR1 SEHNR and CDR2 FQNEAQ (reference sequence). The CDR3 sequence is CASSPRDGGGLYGYTF. CDR3 coding DNA: TGTGCCAGCAGCCCCCGGGACGGTGGGGGCCTTTATGGCTACACCTTC.

CDR3 in DNA: TGTGCCAGCAGCGACGGCCTATCTTATCATTCACCCCTCCACTTT. This gives the protein CASSDGLSYHSPLHF. The gene calls are TRBV5-4 and TRBJ1-6; D call uncertain. CDR3 length equals 15 residues. Germline values: CDR1 SGHNT, CDR2 YYREEE (reference sequence). Deletions cut 4 bases from V and 8 bases from J, with 16 bases between. Full variable domain (remainder filled in from reference TRBV5-4 and TRBJ1-6): ETGVTQSPTHLIKTRGQQVTLRCSSQSGHNTVSWYQQALGQGPQFIFQYYREEENGRGNFPPRFSGLQFPNYSSELNVNALELDDSALYLCASSDGLSYHSPLHFGNGTRLTVT.

This clone was picked up one time. The gene calls are TRBV25-1 and TRBJ2-2; no reliable D call. The CDR3 sequence is 12 residues long. V was trimmed by 8 bases and J by 3 bases, leaving 7 bases between them. Germline CDR1 is MGHDK and CDR2 is SYGVNS. CDR3 in amino acids: CASSSYTGELFF. CDR3 DNA: TGTGCCAGCTCATCCTACACCGGGGAGCTGTTTTTT.

This clone was found a few times. V gene TRBV6-1 combines with J gene TRBJ1-1, with 8 positions matching TRBD1. The CDR3 extends over 13 amino acids. The ends lost 3 bases at V and 7 bases at J; junction bases unmatched: 4. CDR1 and CDR2 (germline): MNHNS, SASEGT. CDR3 in DNA: TGTGCCAGCAGTGAGACAGGGGTGGGTGAAGCTTTCTTT. This gives the protein CASSETGVGEAFF.

The rearrangement joins TRBV7-9 to TRBJ1-4, with D tentatively TRBD1 (5 bases). With 2 bases removed from V and 2 bases from J, the gap between germline ends came to 12 bases. CDR1 and CDR2 (germline): SEHNR, FQNEAQ (reference sequence). CDR3 length equals 16 residues. CDR3 loop: CASSLWGAPTNEKLFF. CDR3 coding DNA: TGTGCCAGCAGCTTATGGGGCGCCCCCACTAATGAAAAACTGTTTTTT.

The chain links TRBV6-1 to TRBJ1-5, with 9 bases aligning to TRBD1. Losses at the gene ends were 6 bases for V and 2 bases for J; bases not matched to a gene: 2. The CDR3 runs 14 residues. Germline V gives CDR1 MNHNS, CDR2 SASEGT. The CDR3 DNA reads as TGTGCCAGCAGGGGACAGGGCCGCAATCAGCCCCAGCATTTT. Translation gives CASRGQGRNQPQHF.

This clone was seen at least ten times. The chain uses TRBV12-3 or TRBV12-4 and TRBJ1-3; D gene uncertain. Trimming removed 1 base from V and 7 bases from J, with 8 bases in between. The CDR3 runs 13 residues. The DNA for the CDR3 is TGTGCCAGCAGTTTAGGACGCAGTAACACCATATATTTT. Translated: CASSLGRSNTIYF.

The chain recombines TRBV28 with TRBJ1-3, with D hard to call. CDR1 and CDR2 (germline): MDHEN, SYDVKM. This CDR3 has 16 residues. Trimming removed 5 bases at V and 0 bases at J, with 14 bases between. The CDR3 nucleotides are TGTGCCAGCAGTCCGTTAGGTACCATCTCTGGAAACACCATATATTTT. It translates to CASSPLGTISGNTIYF.

The chain uses TRBV6-2 or TRBV6-3 and TRBJ1-5, with 7 positions matching TRBD1. The CDR3 sequence is 13 residues long. Germline CDR1 and CDR2: MNHEY and SVGEGT. The J segment lost 5 bases and the V segment lost 5 bases, leaving 3 bases of the junction unmatched. CDR3 residues: CASSATGHQPQHF. The CDR3 DNA is TGTGCCAGCAGTGCGACAGGGCATCAGCCCCAGCATTTT.

This chain's CDR3 is CASRTREGNTIYF. The CDR3 DNA follows: TGTGCCAGTCGGACCAGGGAGGGAAACACCATATATTTT. The rearrangement uses TRBV2 and TRBJ1-3; possibly TRBD1 for D (5 bases). V was cut by 9 bases and J by 4 bases, with 13 bases left in between. Looked up from germline, CDR1 is SNHLY and CDR2 is FYNNEI. This CDR3 has 13 residues. The entire variable domain, with the rest obtained from reference TRBV2 and TRBJ1-3, is as follows: EPEVTQTPSHQVTQMGQEVILRCVPISNHLYFYWYRQILGQKVEFLVSFYNNEISEKSEIFDDQFSVERPDGSNFTLKIRSTKLEDSAMYFCASRTREGNTIYFGEGSWLTVV.

The J gene is TRBJ2-2, the V gene TRBV30; D unresolved. V was shortened by 2 bases and J by 2 bases, with 9 bases between the two germline ends. Looked up from germline, CDR1 is GTSNPN and CDR2 is SVGIG (reference sequence). The CDR3 spans 14 residues. The CDR3 coding sequence is TGTGCCTGGAGTAGGCAGATAAACACCGGGGAGCTGTTTTTT. Translation gives CAWSRQINTGELFF. Full variable domain (remainder filled in from reference TRBV30 and TRBJ2-2): SQTIHQWPATLVQPVGSPLSLECTVEGTSNPNLYWYRQAAGRGLQLLFYSVGIGQISSEVPQNLSASRPQDRQFILSSKKLLLSDSGFYLCAWSRQINTGELFFGEGSRLTVL.

The V call is TRBV5-6, the J call TRBJ2-5; 9 nucleotides line up with TRBD1. CDR3 length: 14 residues. V trimming: 2 bases; J trimming: 10 bases; junction bases outside the gene matches: 9. Germline loops: CDR1 SGHDT, CDR2 YYEEEE. The CDR3 region has the DNA TGTGCCAGCAGCTTAGGTCCGGGACAGGGAATCCAGTACTTC. Residues: CASSLGPGQGIQYF. Full variable domain (missing parts from reference TRBV5-6 and TRBJ2-5): DAGVTQSPTHLIKTRGQQVTLRCSPKSGHDTVSWYQQALGQGPQFIFQYYEEEERQRGNFPDRFSGHQFPNYSSELNVNALLLGDSALYLCASSLGPGQGIQYFGPGTRLLVL.

Written as DNA, the CDR3 is TGTGCCAGCAGCTTAGATCCCAAAGGGTCGAGCAATCAGCCCCAGCATTTT. This translates into CASSLDPKGSSNQPQHF. The V call is TRBV11-3, the J call TRBJ1-5; D gene unclear. The V gene lost 0 bases and the J gene lost 1 base, with 13 bases spanning the gap. The length of the CDR3 is 17 residues. The germline V gene has CDR1 SGHNT and CDR2 YENEEA.

The chain combines TRBV9 with TRBJ2-3; 7 nucleotides agree with TRBD2. CDR1 SGDLS and CDR2 YYNGEE come from the germline V gene. The CDR3 is made up of 15 amino acids. Trimming cost V 4 bases and J 1 base; bases outside gene matches: 6. The CDR3 DNA sequence: TGTGCCAGCAGCCCCTTCCGGGGGGGCACAGATACGCAGTATTTT. It yields the protein CASSPFRGGTDTQYF.

The rearrangement uses TRBV7-3 and TRBJ1-6, with TRBD1 identical over 8 bases. J was trimmed by 14 bases and V by 2 bases; bases with no gene match: 11. There are 15 residues in the CDR3. CDR1 is SGHTA and CDR2 is FQGTGA in the germline V gene. The CDR3, as DNA: TGTGCCAGCAGCTTAGGACAGGGTGAGGGAGCAGCCCTCCACTTT. It codes for CASSLGQGEGAALHF. The whole variable domain, filled in from reference TRBV7-3 and TRBJ1-6, reads GAGVSQTPSNKVTEKGKYVELRCDPISGHTALYWYRQSLGQGPEFLIYFQGTGAADDSGLPNDRFFAVRPEGSVSTLKIQRTERGDSAVYLCASSLGQGEGAALHFGNGTRLTVT.

The chain couples TRBV30 to TRBJ1-1; 8 nucleotides align to TRBD1. The V gene end was trimmed by 4 bases and the J gene end by 4 bases; junction bases not matched to a gene: 2. The length of the CDR3 is 12 residues. CDR1 is GTSNPN and CDR2 is SVGIG in the germline V gene (reference sequence). The CDR3 nucleotides are TGTGCCTGGACAGGACAGGGCACTGAAGCTTTCTTT. Residues: CAWTGQGTEAFF.

This rearrangement joins TRBV19 to TRBJ2-3; TRBD2 might be the D (7 bases). The germline V gene has CDR1 LNHDA and CDR2 SQIVND (reference sequence). The CDR3 totals 15 residues. V was shortened by 4 bases and J by 0 bases, with 11 bases between the two germline ends. The CDR3 protein is CASSNRGASTDTQYF. The CDR3 nucleotides read TGTGCCAGTAGTAATCGGGGGGCTAGCACAGATACGCAGTATTTT.

V and J are TRBV6-1 and TRBJ1-1; D ambiguous. CDR3 size: 14 residues. Germline V gives CDR1 MNHNS, CDR2 SASEGT. V dropped 6 bases and J dropped 1 base, with 12 bases sitting between them. For the CDR3, the DNA is TGTGCCAGCAGCCCCACCCACAGGAACACTGAAGCTTTCTTT. This encodes CASSPTHRNTEAFF.

This chain links TRBV23-1 with TRBJ1-2, with 10 bases matching TRBD1. TRBV23-1 belongs to the ORF category, with a function that is uncertain. The CDR3 runs 15 residues. V lost 4 bases, J lost 7 bases, and 9 bases stayed unmatched. CDR3 sequence: CASSPSGTGVAGYTF. In DNA, the CDR3 is TGCGCCAGCAGTCCGTCCGGGACAGGGGTTGCTGGCTACACCTTC.

The chain combines TRBV27 with TRBJ1-5; D might be TRBD1 (5 bases). The CDR3 is 16 residues long. Germline V gives CDR1 MNHEY, CDR2 SMNVEV (reference sequence). Trimming left V 2 bases short and J 3 bases short, with 14 bases between. The CDR3 protein is CASSLGGKVANQPQHF. The CDR3 DNA is TGTGCCAGCAGTTTAGGGGGGAAGGTCGCCAATCAGCCCCAGCATTTT.

V gene TRBV29-1 combines with J gene TRBJ1-4, with D possibly matching TRBD1 (6 bases). Germline assignment: CDR1 SQVTM and CDR2 ANQGSEA. The ends were cut back, 6 bases at V and 0 bases at J, with 8 bases in the middle. There are 13 residues in the CDR3. Written as DNA, the CDR3 is TGCAGCGTCAGGGGTCCAACTAATGAAAAACTGTTTTTT. Protein sequence: CSVRGPTNEKLFF.

This rearrangement joins TRBV6-5 to TRBJ1-1; D call uncertain. V lost 0 bases to trimming and J lost 0 bases, with 8 bases between them. CDR3 length: 15 amino acids. Germline lookup yields CDR1 MNHEY and CDR2 SVGAGI. The CDR3 DNA is TGTGCCAGCAGTTACTCTCCAGGCATGAACACTGAAGCTTTCTTT. Translating gives CASSYSPGMNTEAFF.

This chain joins TRBV5-1 and TRBJ2-3, with 12 nucleotides matching TRBD2. The CDR3 contains 16 residues. V shed 1 base and J 6 bases; nucleotides not matched to a gene: 6. Germline V gene data show CDR1 as SGHRS and CDR2 as YFSETQ. In DNA, the CDR3 is TGCGCCAGCAGCTTGAGGTCTAGCGGGGGGGAGGATACGCAGTATTTT. Encoded protein: CASSLRSSGGEDTQYF. Supplemented by reference TRBV5-1 and TRBJ2-3, the full variable domain reads KAGVTQTPRYLIKTRGQQVTLSCSPISGHRSVSWYQQTPGQGLQFLFEYFSETQRNKGNFPGRFSGRQFSNSRSEMNVSTLELGDSALYLCASSLRSSGGEDTQYFGPGTRLTVL.